This is a list of T cell receptor beta chains from one sample in a study of CD8 T cells in ankylosing spondylitis. TCRdb reprocessed the 5' RACE reads with MiXCR, giving one entry per CDR3 protein. The repertoire holds approximately 300,000 distinct CDR3 sequences, with less than 10% as singletons. The sequencing sample was made of blood, either unsorted or a sorted T cell fraction (not recorded which). All receptors come from a male donor with ankylosing spondylitis. Both conserved end residues are part of each CDR3. The D gene is left open where the match is weak. Not every row has a clone size; where given, it reads once, few, many or a size class.

v_call	clone_size	j_call	d_call	cdr3_aa	cdr3_nt
TRBV27	few	TRBJ2-1	TRBD2	CASRIAGLVNEQFF	TGTGCCAGCAGGATCGCGGGACTAGTCAATGAGCAGTTCTTC
TRBV29-1	.	TRBJ2-3	.	CSVQLEFSTDTQYF	TGCAGCGTTCAGCTGGAATTTAGCACAGATACGCAGTATTTT
TRBV4-2	.	TRBJ2-7	.	CASSQGRNYEQYF	TGTGCCAGCAGCCAAGGAAGGAATTACGAGCAGTACTTC
TRBV20-1	many	TRBJ2-3	.	CSASAGQGTDTQYF	TGCAGTGCTAGTGCGGGACAAGGAACAGATACGCAGTATTTT
TRBV5-1	many	TRBJ2-1	TRBD2	CASQRTSGSYNEQFF	TGCGCCAGCCAAAGGACTAGCGGCTCCTACAATGAGCAGTTCTTC
TRBV2	many	TRBJ1-6	.	CASSEATTAYNSPLHF	TGTGCCAGCAGTGAAGCGACGACAGCGTATAATTCACCCCTCCACTTT
TRBV5-1	.	TRBJ2-7	.	CASSWGINYEQYF	TGCGCCAGCAGCTGGGGTATAAACTACGAGCAGTACTTC
TRBV10-3	many	TRBJ2-2	TRBD2	CAISVWAGPRAGAANTGELFF	TGTGCCATCAGTGTGTGGGCGGGGCCAAGAGCGGGAGCAGCGAACACCGGGGAGCTGTTTTTT
TRBV9	many	TRBJ1-6	.	CASSGTGSVDSPLHF	TGTGCCAGCAGCGGAACAGGGTCCGTGGATTCACCCCTCCACTTT
TRBV2	few	TRBJ2-4	.	CASSLLDIQYF	TGTGCCAGCAGCCTCTTGGACATTCAGTACTTC
TRBV6-7	few	TRBJ2-2	TRBD1	CASSHGTGGVGDSTGELFF	TGTGCCAGCAGTCACGGGACAGGGGGCGTGGGGGACTCCACCGGGGAGCTGTTTTTT